This entry describes one T cell receptor beta chain. The antigen is not known. The source of the sample is a study of identical twins. Overall study findings and caveats: Beta out-of-frame sequences showed weaker excess sharing between twins.

TCRdb re-called the 5' RACE reads with MiXCR, one entry per CDR3 protein. The sample shows approximately 890,000 distinct CDR3 sequences, 9% to 15% of them seen only once. The sample also formed part of further work on yellow fever vaccine responses in identical twins.

Sequencing was carried out using PBMCs. This receptor was taken from a young woman in good health.

As DNA, the CDR3 is TGTGCCAGCAGCTTACAACACCTCCTTTACGAGCAGTACTTC. It is translated as CASSLQHLLYEQYF. The chain employs TRBV7-2 and TRBJ2-7; D gene uncertain. Trimming stripped 2 bases from V and 4 bases from J, with 12 bases between. Germline CDR1 reads SGHTA; CDR2 reads FQGNSA. This CDR3 is built from 14 residues.